This T cell receptor (beta chain) emerged from a study of cytomegalovirus exposure and HLA in healthy donors. The germline CDR1 and CDR2 sequences are SGHRS and YFSETQ. Trimming cost V 0 bases and J 5 bases; bases outside gene matches: 1. This CDR3 comprises 14 residues. In the PCR, 60 Vbeta and 13 Jbeta primers were used. The protocol was immunoSEQ multiplex PCR, while the TCRdb copy is restricted to in-frame clones and leaves out a portion. The sample has around 150,000 clones, more than 75% seen once. Notes on the study in general: Rarity characterized most TCR sequences, yet some public TCRs appeared in many donors. Association of a missense DCLRE1C variant with TCR beta V- and J-gene trimming was reported in a later analysis.

About this clone: Its target is not known.

This TCR was sampled from a man aged 50-59 years in good health and CMV-seronegative. The sequenced sample consisted of PBMCs. The chain couples TRBV5-1 to TRBJ2-2; TRBD2 aligns across 7 bases. The CDR3 here is CASSLAGGTGELFF. CDR3 DNA: TGCGCCAGCAGCTTGGCCGGGGGGACCGGGGAGCTGTTTTTT.